This is a list of T cell receptor beta chains from one sample in a study of monozygotic twins with inflammatory bowel disease. TCRdb re-called the 5' RACE reads and catalogs CDR3 proteins one per entry, DNA excluded. The sample table sets out 330,000 or so distinct CDR3 sequences. The sample comprised blood. The receptors were sampled from a human donor with ulcerative colitis or Crohn's disease, or a healthy co-twin of an affected twin (not recorded which). Both conserved end residues are part of each CDR3.

TRBJ2-2 18 TRBV12-3/TRBV12-4 CASHGRQGYRANTGELFF
TRBJ2-3 12 TRBV12-3/TRBV12-4 CASIGGLDTQYF
TRBJ2-1 16 TRBV3-1 CASSQDATSGANEQFF
TRBJ1-6 14 TRBV11-2 CASSLDRYNSPLHF
TRBJ1-1 15 TRBV7-9 CASSQIGTGHTEAFF
TRBJ2-3 15 TRBV29-1 CSVDYGSPATDTQYF
TRBJ1-2 16 TRBV10-3 CAISESPGATPYGYTF
TRBJ1-1 15 TRBV5-1 CASSLDGAMNTEAFF
TRBJ1-2 18 TRBV11-2 CASSLGPLGRTTNYGYTF
TRBJ1-5 13 TRBV20-1 CSARGAFNQPQHF
TRBJ1-4 16 TRBV18 CASSPREEVENEKLFF
TRBJ2-7 11 TRBV29-1 CSVKQGYEQYF
TRBJ2-2 17 TRBV4-3 CASSQEPGQGFIGELFF
TRBJ1-1 14 TRBV7-2 CASSLTLGFTEAFF
TRBJ1-6 14 TRBV10-3 CAISSGQGNSPLHF
TRBJ2-7 16 TRBV27 CASSLSTGISTYEQYF
TRBJ1-1 14 TRBV7-2 CASSLFRGENEAFF
TRBJ2-3 14 TRBV6-1 CASKRGGRTDTQYF
TRBJ2-2 16 TRBV10-3 CAISESWDKNTGELFF
TRBJ2-1 15 TRBV12-3/TRBV12-4 CASSIDGDSYNEQFF
TRBJ2-2 12 TRBV27 CASRSSGPELFF
TRBJ2-1 15 TRBV12-3/TRBV12-4 CASSFPAGIVYEQFF
TRBJ2-1 15 TRBV6-4 CASGDSGSMITEQFF
TRBJ2-7 15 TRBV3-1 CASSLNRDRVGEQYF
TRBJ2-3 12 TRBV7-6 CASSSLGISQYF
TRBJ2-1 14 TRBV25-1 CASSQLAGGGEQFF
TRBJ2-3 11 TRBV29-1 CSGGSTDTQYF
TRBJ1-1 16 TRBV18 CASSPPLRRYGTEAFF
TRBJ1-4 15 TRBV7-8 CASSLRDSLNEKLFF
TRBJ2-1 14 TRBV12-3/TRBV12-4 CASSFEGPYNEQFF
TRBJ2-5 15 TRBV9 CASSWSAGGAETQNF
TRBJ2-7 13 TRBV6-1 CASSVSGLYEQYF
TRBJ2-3 15 TRBV5-1 CASSKSGSLTDTQYF
TRBJ1-6 14 TRBV5-1 CASSVQGENSPLHF
TRBJ1-1 14 TRBV9 CASSPDRMNTEAFF
TRBJ1-3 12 TRBV7-9 CASSLSGNTIYF
TRBJ2-5 14 TRBV28 CASRSGTPRETQYF
TRBJ1-2 15 TRBV4-1 CASSQPTQGDYGYTF
TRBJ2-7 14 TRBV5-1 CASSPGYGSYEQYF
TRBJ1-1 12 TRBV6-5 CASSRDRLEAFF
TRBJ2-3 16 TRBV7-2 CASSLGAGTPTDTQYF
TRBJ2-5 15 TRBV6-4 CASSDVFGGQETQYF
TRBJ1-2 12 TRBV5-1 CASSLENYGYTF
TRBJ1-1 14 TRBV6-1 CASSENPLNTEAFF
TRBJ2-5 15 TRBV4-1 CASSQVAGRQETQYF
TRBJ2-7 15 TRBV20-1 CSARDGQGAKYEQYF
TRBJ2-2 15 TRBV4-1 CASSQGPGTAGELFF
TRBJ2-7 12 TRBV29-1 CSVGPGTGEQYF
TRBJ1-2 14 TRBV20-1 CSVPFDRYNYGYTF
TRBJ2-1 15 TRBV4-3 CASSPARDRPNEQFF
TRBJ2-4 15 TRBV28 CASMFGDRGQNIQYF
TRBJ2-3 14 TRBV5-1 CASSSLQGTDTQYF
TRBJ2-5 15 TRBV20-1 CSASDPAPHQETQYF
TRBJ2-7 16 TRBV28 CASSLTSGKSSYEQYF